The TCR beta chain described here comes from a study of radiation and T cells in renal cell carcinoma. The CDR3 length is 12 residues. V dropped 0 bases and J dropped 9 bases, with 7 bases sitting between them. CDR1 is SGDLS, CDR2 YYNGEE, per germline. Profiled with immunoSEQ multiplex PCR; TCRdb holds only in-frame clones, not every one. The sample gives approximately 140,000 clones, approximately 82% of which show up once; approximately 24% is in the top ten. Time point given: baseline pretreatment blood. The treatment was: 15 Gy SBRT to primary tumor, nephrectomy 4 weeks later. Radiation-treated patients gave blood at baseline, week 2 and week 4.

This clonotype was obtained from a woman in her fifties or sixties with renal cell carcinoma. The sequences come from blood, collected from a patient whose treatment included radiotherapy and nephrectomy. The rearrangement uses TRBV9 and TRBJ2-1; unclear D gene. This CDR3 reads CASSVDSGEQFF. The CDR3 region has the DNA TGTGCCAGCAGCGTAGACAGTGGTGAGCAGTTCTTC.